This T cell receptor beta chain was obtained from a study of blood T cells in healthy people across ages. Study observations and caveats: Changes seen in expanded clonotypes were possibly confounded by donor CMV status left unknown.

V gave up 10 bases and J gave up 5 bases, with 23 bases separating them. The length of the CDR3 is 15 residues. Germline V CDR1 and CDR2: MNHEY, SVGAGI. This clonotype was counted many times. Its antigen is unknown. Sample-barcoded 5' priming and a J-beta primer mix drove a second PCR of roughly 7 to 11 cycles. TCRdb analysed the 5' RACE reads with MiXCR anew, one entry per CDR3 protein. The sample consists of fewer than 750,000 distinct CDR3 sequences, around 50% of them appearing once. The sample taken for sequencing was blood. V is TRBV6-5 and J is TRBJ2-5, with D hard to call. This receptor was taken from an elderly man in good health. CDR3 amino acids: CATTSPQPHRETQYF. The CDR3 coding sequence is TGTGCCACCACCTCACCACAGCCCCATCGCGAGACCCAGTACTTC.